The source of this TCR beta chain is a study of neurological immune-mediated disorders. The CDR3 is made up of 14 amino acids. Germline CDR1 reads MNHNS; CDR2 reads SASEGT. V was shortened by 7 bases and J by 5 bases, with 17 bases between the two germline ends. This clonotype has a count of ten or more. This sample's time point: longitudinal time-point 2. MiXCR, applied by TCRdb to the 5' RACE reads, yields one record per CDR3 protein. The sample consists of some 100,000 distinct CDR3 sequences, about 13% of them appearing once. The chain employs TRBV6-1 and TRBJ1-1; D may be TRBD1 (5 bases). Sequencing used PBMCs. This TCR came from a female donor with HTLV-1-associated myelopathy (HAM/TSP). CDR3 nucleotides: TGTGCCAGCACCGAGCGAGCGGGGGGGACTGAAGCTTTCTTT. Translating gives CASTERAGGTEAFF.